Only one count was recorded for the clone carrying this TCR beta chain. Participant age was roughly 18 to 100 years, and participants resided in approximately 24 US areas. Exposed enrollees encountered a COVID-19 case at some point within 2 weeks before study entry. The entry originates in a study of blood T cell repertoires in COVID-19. Overall study context: The United States, Italy and Spain were the sources of the acute and convalescent COVID-19 samples.

The method was immunoSEQ multiplex PCR; TCRdb's version includes in-frame clones alone and lacks a portion of them. The sample has 350,000 to 450,000 clones, about nine tenths seen once. Trimming removed 4 bases at V and 6 bases at J, with 12 bases between. The CDR3 length is 14 residues. Germline V gene lookup returns CDR1 KGHDR and CDR2 SFDVKD. The chain links TRBV24-1 to TRBJ2-1; tentatively, D is TRBD2 (5 bases). Sequencing was carried out using PBMCs or T cells enriched from blood (not recorded which). The TCR sequence derives from a woman aged 40 to 49 who had been exposed to COVID-19. The CDR3 reads CATSDPPTSNEQFF. In DNA form, the CDR3 reads TGTGCCACCAGTGACCCTCCAACTAGCAATGAGCAGTTCTTC.